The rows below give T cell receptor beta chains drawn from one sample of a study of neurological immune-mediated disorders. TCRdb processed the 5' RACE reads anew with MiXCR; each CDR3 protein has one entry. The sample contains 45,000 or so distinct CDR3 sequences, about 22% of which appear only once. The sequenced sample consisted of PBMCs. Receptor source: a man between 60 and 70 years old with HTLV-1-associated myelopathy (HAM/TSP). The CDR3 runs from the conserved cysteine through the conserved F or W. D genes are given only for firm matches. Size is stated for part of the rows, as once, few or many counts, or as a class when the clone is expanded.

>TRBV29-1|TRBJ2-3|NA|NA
CSVVRQVGTDTQYF
TGCAGCGTTGTACGACAGGTGGGCACAGATACGCAGTATTTT
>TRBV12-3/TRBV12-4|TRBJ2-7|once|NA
CASSRGQTYEQYF
TGTGCCAGCAGTCGAGGACAGACCTACGAGCAGTACTTC
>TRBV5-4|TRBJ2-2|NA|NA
CASSFRGSTGELFF
TGTGCCAGCAGCTTCAGGGGCTCGACCGGGGAGCTGTTTTTT
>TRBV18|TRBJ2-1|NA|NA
CASSLVGSYNEQFF
TGTGCCAGCTCACTGGTGGGCTCCTACAATGAGCAGTTCTTC
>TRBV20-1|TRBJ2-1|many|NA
CSAAGGPYNEQFF
TGCAGTGCAGCAGGGGGGCCATACAATGAGCAGTTCTTC
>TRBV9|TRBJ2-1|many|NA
CASSVGAVNDEQFF
TGTGCCAGCAGCGTAGGAGCAGTTAACGATGAGCAGTTCTTC
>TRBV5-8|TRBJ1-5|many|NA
CASSLRGAGNQPQHF
TGTGCCAGCAGCTTGAGGGGGGCCGGCAATCAGCCCCAGCATTTT
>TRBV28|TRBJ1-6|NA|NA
CASSFVNSPLHF
TGTGCCAGCAGTTTTGTGAATTCACCCCTCCACTTT
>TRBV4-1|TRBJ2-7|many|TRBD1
CASSQTGTGAYEQYF
TGCGCCAGCAGCCAAACCGGGACAGGAGCTTACGAGCAGTACTTC
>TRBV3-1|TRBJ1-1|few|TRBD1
CASSLRQGSFTEAFF
TGTGCCAGCAGCCTAAGACAGGGCAGCTTCACTGAAGCTTTCTTT
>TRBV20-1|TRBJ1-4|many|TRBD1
CSARRLRDRGLATNEKLFF
TGCAGTGCTAGACGGTTAAGGGACAGGGGATTAGCAACTAATGAAAAACTGTTTTTT
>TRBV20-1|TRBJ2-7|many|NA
CSARDKQGGSYEQYF
TGCAGTGCTAGAGATAAACAGGGAGGTTCCTACGAGCAGTACTTC
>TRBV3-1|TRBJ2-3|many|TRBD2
CASSQGLAGRNTQYF
TGTGCCAGCAGCCAAGGACTAGCGGGACGAAATACGCAGTATTTT
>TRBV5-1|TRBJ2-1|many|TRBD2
CASSRFSGSSYNEQFF
TGCGCCAGCAGCCGATTTAGCGGGAGCTCCTACAATGAGCAGTTCTTC
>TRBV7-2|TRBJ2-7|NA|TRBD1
CASSFGRDRDYEQYF
TGTGCCAGCAGCTTCGGTCGGGACAGGGACTACGAGCAGTACTTC
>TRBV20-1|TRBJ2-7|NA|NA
CSARLTYEQYF
TGCAGTGCTAGATTGACCTACGAGCAGTACTTC
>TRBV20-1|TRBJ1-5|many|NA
CSAKPTGRDNQPQHF
TGCAGTGCTAAACCCACGGGTAGGGACAATCAGCCCCAGCATTTT
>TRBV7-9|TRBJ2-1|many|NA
CASSVMGRENEQFF
TGTGCCAGCAGCGTGATGGGGCGTGAAAATGAGCAGTTCTTC
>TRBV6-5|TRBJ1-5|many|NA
CASRQSGSNQPQHF
TGTGCCAGCAGACAATCGGGGAGCAATCAGCCCCAGCATTTT
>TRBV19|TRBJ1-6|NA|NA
CAGGGGPGSPLHF
TGTGCCGGTGGGGGCGGACCCGGGTCACCCCTCCACTTT
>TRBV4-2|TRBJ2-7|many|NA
CASSQGGSYEQYF
TGTGCCAGCAGCCAAGGAGGCTCCTACGAGCAGTACTTC
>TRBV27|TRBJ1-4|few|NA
CASSLSGGWEKLFF
TGTGCCAGCAGTTTATCGGGGGGCTGGGAAAAACTGTTTTTT
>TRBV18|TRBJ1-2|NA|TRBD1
CASSPETGAADGYTF
TGTGCCAGCTCACCAGAAACAGGGGCGGCGGATGGCTACACCTTC
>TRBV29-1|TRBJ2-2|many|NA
CSVPYSGEPFF
TGCAGCGTCCCTTACTCCGGGGAGCCGTTTTTT
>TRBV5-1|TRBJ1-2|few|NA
CASSSSGTNYGYTF
TGCGCCAGCAGCTCGTCAGGGACTAACTATGGCTACACCTTC
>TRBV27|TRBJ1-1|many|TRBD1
CASRRTGSGTEAFF
TGTGCCAGCAGGCGGACAGGGAGTGGCACTGAAGCTTTCTTT
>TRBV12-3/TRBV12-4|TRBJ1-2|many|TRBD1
CASGTGEGYTF
TGTGCCAGCGGGACAGGGGAAGGCTACACCTTC
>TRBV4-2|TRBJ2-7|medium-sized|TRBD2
CASSQASGPSSYEQYF
TGTGCCAGCAGCCAAGCTAGCGGGCCCTCCTCCTACGAGCAGTACTTC